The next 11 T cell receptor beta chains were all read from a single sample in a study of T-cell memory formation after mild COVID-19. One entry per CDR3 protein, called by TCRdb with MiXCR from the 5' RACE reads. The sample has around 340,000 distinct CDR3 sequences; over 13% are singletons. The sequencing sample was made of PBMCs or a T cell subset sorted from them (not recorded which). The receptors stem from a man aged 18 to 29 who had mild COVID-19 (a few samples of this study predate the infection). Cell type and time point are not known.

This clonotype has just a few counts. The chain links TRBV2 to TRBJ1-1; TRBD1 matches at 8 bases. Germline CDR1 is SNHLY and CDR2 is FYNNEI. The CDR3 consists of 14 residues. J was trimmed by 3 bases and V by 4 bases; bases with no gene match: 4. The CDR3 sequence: CASSGDRWDTEAFF. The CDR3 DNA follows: TGTGCCAGCAGTGGGGACAGGTGGGACACTGAAGCTTTCTTT.

CDR3 residues: CASSFSGGRQPQHF. CDR3 sequence (DNA): TGCGCCAGCAGCTTCTCAGGGGGGAGACAGCCCCAGCATTTT. The chain links TRBV5-1 to TRBJ1-5, with 7 positions matching TRBD1. The trim removed 2 bases at V and 7 bases at J, leaving 6 bases unmatched. The CDR3 consists of 14 residues. Germline CDR1 reads SGHRS; CDR2 reads YFSETQ.

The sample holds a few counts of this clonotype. In DNA, the CDR3 is TGCAGTGCGAACTTCGGGACGGACTACAATGAGCAGTTCTTC. Its translation: CSANFGTDYNEQFF. This chain connects TRBV20-1 to TRBJ2-1, with D perhaps assigned TRBD1 or TRBD2 (5 bases each). Germline V gene sequence: CDR1 DFQATT, CDR2 SNEGSKA (reference sequence). This CDR3 is 14 amino acids long. V was trimmed by 6 bases and J by 3 bases, leaving 15 bases between them.

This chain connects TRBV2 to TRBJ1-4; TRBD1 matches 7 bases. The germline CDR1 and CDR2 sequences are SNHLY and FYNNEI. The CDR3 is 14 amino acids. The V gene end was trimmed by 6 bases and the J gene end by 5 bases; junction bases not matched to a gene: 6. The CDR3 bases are TGTGCCAGCAGCCTACCGGGACAGAATGAAAAACTGTTTTTT. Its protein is CASSLPGQNEKLFF.

The CDR3 DNA follows: TGTGCCAGCAGTGATAGGGGACAGGGGTTCCCTGGGGCCAACGTCCTGACTTTC. It specifies CASSDRGQGFPGANVLTF. The chain is built from TRBV2 and TRBJ2-6, with 10 positions matching TRBD1. The CDR3 length is 18 residues. V lost 3 bases and J lost 2; bases outside the gene matches: 7. Per the germline V gene, CDR1 is SNHLY and CDR2 is FYNNEI. Complete variable domain (other parts from reference TRBV2 and TRBJ2-6): EPEVTQTPSHQVTQMGQEVILRCVPISNHLYFYWYRQILGQKVEFLVSFYNNEISEKSEIFDDQFSVERPDGSNFTLKIRSTKLEDSAMYFCASSDRGQGFPGANVLTFGAGSRLTVL.

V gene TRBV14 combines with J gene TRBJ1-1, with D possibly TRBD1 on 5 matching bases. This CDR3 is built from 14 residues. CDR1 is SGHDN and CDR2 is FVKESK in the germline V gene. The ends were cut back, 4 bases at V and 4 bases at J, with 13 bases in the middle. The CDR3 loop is CASSRVGGGTEAFF. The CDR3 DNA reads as TGTGCCAGCAGCCGGGTCGGGGGGGGCACTGAAGCTTTCTTT. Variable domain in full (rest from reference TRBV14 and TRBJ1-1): EAGVTQFPSHSVIEKGQTVTLRCDPISGHDNLYWYRRVMGKEIKFLLHFVKESKQDESGMPNNRFLAERTGGTYSTLKVQPAELEDSGVYFCASSRVGGGTEAFFGQGTRLTVV.

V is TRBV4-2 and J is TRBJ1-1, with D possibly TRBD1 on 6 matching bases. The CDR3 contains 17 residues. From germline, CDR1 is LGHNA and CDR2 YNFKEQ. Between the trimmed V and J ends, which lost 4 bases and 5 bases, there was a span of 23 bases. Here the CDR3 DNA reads TGTGCCAGCAGCCGACAGGCGGCAGGGCGGGAATGGACTGAAGCTTTCTTT. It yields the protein CASSRQAAGREWTEAFF.

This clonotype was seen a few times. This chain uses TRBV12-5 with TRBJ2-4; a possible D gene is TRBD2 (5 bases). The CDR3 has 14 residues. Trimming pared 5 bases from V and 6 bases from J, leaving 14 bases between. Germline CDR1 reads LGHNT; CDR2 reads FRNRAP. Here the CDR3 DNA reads TGTGCTAGTGGTATCCAGGAGGCGCTAAACATTCAGTACTTC. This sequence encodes CASGIQEALNIQYF.

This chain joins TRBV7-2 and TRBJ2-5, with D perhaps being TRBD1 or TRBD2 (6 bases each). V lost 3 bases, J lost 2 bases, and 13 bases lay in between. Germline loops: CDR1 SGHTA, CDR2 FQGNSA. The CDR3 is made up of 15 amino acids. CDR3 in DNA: TGTGCCAGCAGCTTTCAACGGGGGCAACAAGAGACCCAGTACTTC. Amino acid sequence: CASSFQRGQQETQYF. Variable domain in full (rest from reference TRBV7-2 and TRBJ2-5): GAGVSQSPSNKVTEKGKDVELRCDPISGHTALYWYRQSLGQGLEFLIYFQGNSAPDKSGLPSDRFSAERTGGSVSTLTIQRTQQEDSAVYLCASSFQRGQQETQYFGPGTRLLVL.

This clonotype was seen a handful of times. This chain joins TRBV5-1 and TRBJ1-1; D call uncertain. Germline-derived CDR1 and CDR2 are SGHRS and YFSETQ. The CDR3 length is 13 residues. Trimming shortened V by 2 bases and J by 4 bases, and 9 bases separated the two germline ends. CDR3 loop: CASSFIGGTEAFF. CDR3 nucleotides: TGCGCCAGCAGCTTCATAGGTGGCACTGAAGCTTTCTTT. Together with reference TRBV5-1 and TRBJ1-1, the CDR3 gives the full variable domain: KAGVTQTPRYLIKTRGQQVTLSCSPISGHRSVSWYQQTPGQGLQFLFEYFSETQRNKGNFPGRFSGRQFSNSRSEMNVSTLELGDSALYLCASSFIGGTEAFFGQGTRLTVV.

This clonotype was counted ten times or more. CDR3 in DNA: TGTGCCAGCAGCTTTGCCGCAGATACGCAGTATTTT. Residues: CASSFAADTQYF. The rearrangement uses TRBV7-9 and TRBJ2-3, with no clear D. This CDR3 is 12 amino acids long. The V gene's germline CDR1 is SEHNR and CDR2 FQNEAQ (reference sequence). Trimming shortened V by 3 bases and J by 4 bases, and 5 bases separated the two germline ends.